Below, 22 T cell receptor beta chains from the same sample are listed, as sequenced in a study of STAT5B mutations in CD4+ large granular lymphocyte leukemia. Only in-frame clones appear in the TCRdb table, and some are missing; sequencing was by immunoSEQ multiplex PCR. The profile shows some 30,000 clones, around 70% of them singletons. The sequencing input was CD4+ T cells from blood buffy coats. These receptors were collected from a human donor in good health.

The chain is built from TRBV6-5 and TRBJ1-6, with TRBD1 matching 8 bases. The CDR3 has 15 residues. The V segment lost 6 bases and the J segment 9 bases; nucleotides outside the gene matches: 10. CDR1 is MNHEY, CDR2 SVGAGI, per germline. As DNA, the CDR3 is TGTGCCAGCAGCCCACGGCAGGGGGCTCTTTCACCCCTCCACTTT. Amino acids: CASSPRQGALSPLHF.

The rearrangement joins TRBV5-1 to TRBJ2-3; either TRBD1 or TRBD2 may supply D (7 bases each). The V gene's germline CDR1 is SGHRS and CDR2 YFSETQ. There are 16 residues in the CDR3. Trimming stripped 4 bases from V and 4 bases from J, with 19 bases between. The CDR3 sequence: CASSTRGGGSADTQYF. DNA of the CDR3: TGCGCCAGCAGCACCCGAGGGGGCGGGAGCGCAGATACGCAGTATTTT.

CDR3 bases: TGCGCCAGCAGTTTTGTAGCGGGCAGGGATACGCAGTATTTT. This codes for CASSFVAGRDTQYF. This sequence joins TRBV5-1 and TRBJ2-3; TRBD2 aligns across 7 bases. The J segment lost 6 bases and the V segment lost 5 bases, leaving 9 bases of the junction unmatched. The CDR3 spans 14 residues. CDR1 and CDR2 (germline): SGHRS, YFSETQ.

Only a few counts were recorded for this clone. The chain couples TRBV6-1 to TRBJ1-1, with no clear D. Germline CDR1 and CDR2: MNHNS and SASEGT. Trimming cost V 6 bases and J 0 bases, with 8 bases left between them. The CDR3 is 13 residues long. The CDR3 here is CASRTGLNTEAFF. CDR3 sequence (DNA): TGTGCCAGCAGAACCGGCCTGAACACTGAAGCTTTCTTT.

The V and J genes are TRBV4-3 and TRBJ2-7; 10 nucleotides agree with TRBD2. Looked up from germline, CDR1 is LGHNA and CDR2 is YSLEER. J gave up 4 bases and V 0 bases, and 18 bases lay outside the gene matches. The CDR3 is 20 residues long. DNA for the CDR3: TGCGCCAGCAGCCAAGATTTGGCTAGCGGGAGAAACATTCGAGGGTACGAGCAGTACTTC. Residues: CASSQDLASGRNIRGYEQYF.

The chain combines TRBV4-1 with TRBJ2-3; D remains unclear. The germline CDR1 and CDR2 sequences are MGHRA and YSYEKL. V gave up 1 base and J gave up 0 bases, with 8 bases separating them. The CDR3 covers 15 residues. The CDR3 nucleotides are TGCGCCAGCAGCCAAGGGGTTTCTAGCACAGATACGCAGTATTTT. Protein sequence: CASSQGVSSTDTQYF.

This clone was recorded only once. The chain carries TRBV7-3 and TRBJ1-1; the D is unclear. The V gene's germline CDR1 is SGHTA and CDR2 FQGTGA. The CDR3 covers 14 residues. Trimming removed 2 bases from V and 0 bases from J, with 7 bases in between. CDR3 nucleotides: TGTGCCAGCAGCTTACAGACCGTGAACACTGAAGCTTTCTTT. Protein product: CASSLQTVNTEAFF.

This rearrangement joins TRBV19 to TRBJ2-5; the match to TRBD1 covers 11 bases. CDR1 is LNHDA, CDR2 SQIVND, per germline (reference sequence). J lost 2 bases, V lost 6 bases, and 5 bases had no gene match. CDR3 length equals 15 residues. CDR3 in DNA: TGTGCCAGTAGCTCCGGGACAGGGGGACAAGAGACCCAGTACTTC. Amino acid sequence: CASSSGTGGQETQYF.

V usage is TRBV7-9 and J usage is TRBJ1-2; 7 bases align to TRBD1. Looked up from germline, CDR1 is SEHNR and CDR2 is FQNEAQ (reference sequence). V gave up 0 bases and J gave up 3 bases; unmatched junction bases: 1. The CDR3 extends over 14 amino acids. CDR3 amino acids: CASSLATGYYGYTF. The CDR3 DNA follows: TGTGCCAGCAGCTTAGCGACAGGGTACTATGGCTACACCTTC.

Only one count was recorded for this clone. The V call is TRBV19, the J call TRBJ2-5, with TRBD2 matching 8 bases. J gave up 5 bases and V 5 bases, and 7 bases lay outside the gene matches. This CDR3 has 14 residues. Germline V gene data show CDR1 as LNHDA and CDR2 as SQIVND (reference sequence). The CDR3 DNA reads TGTGCCAGTAGTCCTCGGACTAGCTGGGAGACCCAGTACTTC. Its translation: CASSPRTSWETQYF. Combining the CDR3 with reference TRBV19 and TRBJ2-5 gives the whole variable domain DGGITQSPKYLFRKEGQNVTLSCEQNLNHDAMYWYRQDPGQGLRLIYYSQIVNDFQKGDIAEGYSVSREKKESFPLTVTSAQKNPTAFYLCASSPRTSWETQYFGPGTRLLVL.

This clone was detected a few times. The chain employs TRBV29-1 and TRBJ1-5, with 8 positions matching TRBD1. Germline CDR1 is SQVTM and CDR2 is ANQGSEA. Trimming at V came to 6 bases and at J to 5 bases, leaving 6 bases not matched to a gene. This CDR3 is 13 amino acids long. CDR3 in DNA: TGCAGCGTGATCCCGACAGGGGATCAGCCCCAGCATTTT. The encoded protein is CSVIPTGDQPQHF. Filled out from reference TRBV29-1 and TRBJ1-5, the complete variable domain reads SAVISQKPSRDICQRGTSLTIQCQVDSQVTMMFWYRQQPGQSLTLIATANQGSEATYESGFVIDKFPISRPNLTFSTLTVSNMSPEDSSIYLCSVIPTGDQPQHFGDGTRLSIL.

The chain couples TRBV29-1 to TRBJ2-3; the D call may be TRBD1 or TRBD2 (5 bases each). Between the trimmed V and J ends, which lost 3 bases and 0 bases, there was a span of 7 bases. This CDR3 is 13 amino acids long. Germline CDR1 and CDR2: SQVTM and ANQGSEA. CDR3 amino acids: CSVDWDSTDTQYF. CDR3 nucleotides: TGCAGCGTTGATTGGGACAGCACAGATACGCAGTATTTT.

The chain is built from TRBV11-3 and TRBJ2-7, with 7 positions matching TRBD1. The CDR3 contains 13 residues. The germline gives CDR1 SGHNT, CDR2 YENEEA. V shed 3 bases and J 4 bases; nucleotides not matched to a gene: 3. This chain's CDR3 is CASSLDRTYEQYF. In DNA form, the CDR3 reads TGTGCCAGCAGCTTGGACAGGACTTACGAGCAGTACTTC.

Only a few counts were recorded for this clone. This CDR3 is CASSQGEFGNTIYF. DNA for the CDR3: TGCGCCAGCAGCCAAGGGGAATTTGGAAACACCATATATTTT. The chain recombines TRBV4-1 with TRBJ1-3; D is ambiguous. CDR1 is MGHRA, CDR2 YSYEKL, per germline. This CDR3 contains 14 residues. V lost 1 base to trimming and J lost 3 bases, with 7 bases between them.

V gene TRBV29-1 combines with J gene TRBJ2-1, with 7 bases that match TRBD2. The V gene's germline CDR1 is SQVTM and CDR2 ANQGSEA. J gave up 1 base and V 0 bases, and 3 bases lay outside the gene matches. The CDR3 has 15 residues. The CDR3: CSVEDGGGSYNEQFF. DNA for the CDR3: TGCAGCGTTGAAGATGGGGGGGGGTCCTACAATGAGCAGTTCTTC.

The chain carries TRBV5-1 and TRBJ2-1; 13 positions agree with TRBD2. CDR3 size: 17 residues. The ends lost 3 bases at V and 4 bases at J; junction bases unmatched: 7. Germline V gives CDR1 SGHRS, CDR2 YFSETQ. CDR3 nucleotide sequence: TGCGCCAGCAGCTACACAGGACTAGCGGGGGTTTACAATGAGCAGTTCTTC. It is translated as CASSYTGLAGVYNEQFF.

This rearrangement joins TRBV19 to TRBJ2-3; D unclear. Per the germline V gene, CDR1 is LNHDA and CDR2 is SQIVND (reference sequence). CDR3 length: 14 amino acids. The ends were cut back, 5 bases at V and 2 bases at J, with 11 bases in the middle. CDR3 DNA sequence: TGTGCCAGTAGTTCATCCCAGACCACAGATACGCAGTATTTT. Protein product: CASSSSQTTDTQYF.

The chain uses TRBV11-2 and TRBJ2-4, with D unclear. The CDR3 covers 14 residues. Germline V CDR1 and CDR2: SGHAT, FQNNGV. Trimming pared 2 bases from V and 3 bases from J, leaving 8 bases between. This CDR3 is CASSLSGFKNIQYF. CDR3 bases: TGTGCCAGCAGCTTAAGTGGCTTCAAAAACATTCAGTACTTC.

This chain uses TRBV7-9 with TRBJ2-1; perhaps TRBD1 as D (5 bases). There are 12 residues in the CDR3. CDR1 and CDR2 (germline): SEHNR, FQNEAQ (reference sequence). V lost 5 bases and J lost 10, with 12 bases in between. CDR3 nucleotides: TGTGCCAGCAGCCGAACAGGACCCGAGCAGTTCTTC. It specifies CASSRTGPEQFF.

The chain recombines TRBV6-1 with TRBJ2-7, with 12 bases aligning to TRBD2. This CDR3 is 14 amino acids long. Germline CDR1 and CDR2: MNHNS and SASEGT. The trim removed 4 bases at V and 5 bases at J, leaving 3 bases unmatched. The CDR3 DNA reads TGTGCCAGCAGTGGACTAGCGGGAGTCGACGAGCAGTACTTC. Its translation: CASSGLAGVDEQYF.

The chain has TRBV5-4 and TRBJ2-7; D possibly corresponds to TRBD1 (5 bases). Per germline, CDR1 SGHNT and CDR2 YYREEE (reference sequence). Between the trimmed V and J ends, which lost 4 bases and 0 bases, there was a span of 11 bases. The CDR3 loop spans 14 amino acids. The CDR3 DNA reads as TGTGCCAGCAGCCCCGACAGTAACTCCTACGAGCAGTACTTC. Its translation is CASSPDSNSYEQYF. Looking up the rest from reference TRBV5-4 and TRBJ2-7 gives the full variable domain: ETGVTQSPTHLIKTRGQQVTLRCSSQSGHNTVSWYQQALGQGPQFIFQYYREEENGRGNFPPRFSGLQFPNYSSELNVNALELDDSALYLCASSPDSNSYEQYFGPGTRLTVT.

The CDR3: CASSRLAGNTGELFF. In DNA form, the CDR3 reads TGTGCCAGCAGCCGACTAGCGGGGAACACCGGGGAGCTGTTTTTT. The chain joins TRBV7-8 to TRBJ2-2; 10 bases match TRBD2. With 5 bases clipped from V and 1 base from J, the junction kept 1 base outside the gene matches. CDR3 size: 15 residues. Germline CDR1 reads SGHVS; CDR2 reads FQNEAQ. The complete variable domain, with remaining parts taken from reference TRBV7-8 and TRBJ2-2, reads GAGVSQSPRYKVAKRGQDVALRCDPISGHVSLFWYQQALGQGPEFLTYFQNEAQLDKSGLPSDRFFAERPEGSVSTLKIQRTQQEDSAVYLCASSRLAGNTGELFFGEGSRLTVL.